These 26 T cell receptor beta chains were sequenced from one sample in a study of graft-versus-host responses after intestinal transplantation. Method: immunoSEQ multiplex PCR; TCRdb's copy keeps in-frame clones and lacks some. The table includes 90,000 to 100,000 clones, around 88% detected once. The sequencing here drew on PBMCs, taken 255 days after intestinal transplant. The receptors shown here come from a human patient who received an intestinal transplant, so some T cells may come from the graft donor.

This sequence joins TRBV7-9 and TRBJ2-7; D remains unclear. The V gene lost 8 bases and the J gene lost 3 bases, with 8 bases spanning the gap. Germline values: CDR1 SEHNR, CDR2 FQNEAQ (reference sequence). This CDR3 has 11 residues. CDR3 bases: TGTGCCAGCGGTTCGGGCTACGAGCAGTACTTC. It yields the protein CASGSGYEQYF.

The rearrangement uses TRBV11-1 and TRBJ2-5; TRBD2 matches 7 bases. V was clipped by 4 bases and J by 5 bases; unmatched bases: 13. Per germline, CDR1 SGHAT and CDR2 FQDESV (reference sequence). This CDR3 contains 16 residues. The CDR3 coding sequence is TGTGCCAGCAGCTCTGAAGAGCGGGGATTATGGGAGACCCAGTACTTC. It yields the protein CASSSEERGLWETQYF.

The rearrangement uses TRBV18 and TRBJ2-1; D is unresolved. Trimming cost V 2 bases and J 5 bases, with 7 bases left between them. The CDR3 has 13 amino acids. Per the germline V gene, CDR1 is KGHSH and CDR2 is LQKENI. The CDR3 region is CASSPRVHNEQFF. The CDR3 coding sequence is TGTGCCAGCTCACCAAGGGTCCACAATGAGCAGTTCTTC.

This clone has just one count. The genes are TRBV6-5 and TRBJ2-5; D tentatively reads TRBD1 or TRBD2 (6 bases each). CDR1 is MNHEY, CDR2 SVGAGI, per germline. Deletions cut 1 base from V and 4 bases from J, with 16 bases between. This CDR3 has 16 amino acids. The CDR3 loop reads CASSYLTRGGRETQYF. The CDR3 DNA is TGTGCCAGCAGTTACTTGACTAGAGGGGGGCGAGAGACCCAGTACTTC.

The chain is built from TRBV7-3 and TRBJ2-2, with 13 bases fitting TRBD2. Germline CDR1 is SGHTA and CDR2 is FQGTGA. The CDR3 spans 17 residues. The V gene end was trimmed by 5 bases and the J gene end by 1 base; junction bases not matched to a gene: 4. The CDR3 bases are TGTGCCAGCAGCGAAGGGACTAGCGGGGTGAACACCGGGGAGCTGTTTTTT. It encodes CASSEGTSGVNTGELFF.

This clone was recorded only once. CDR3 residues: CASSGGKGDQPQHF. In DNA, the CDR3 is TGTGCCAGTAGTGGGGGTAAAGGGGACCAGCCCCAGCATTTT. The chain employs TRBV19 and TRBJ1-5; D perhaps matches TRBD1 (5 bases). Germline-derived CDR1 and CDR2 are LNHDA and SQIVND (reference sequence). The CDR3 runs to 14 residues. V lost 5 bases and J 7 bases, leaving 15 bases between the germline ends.

The chain carries TRBV30 and TRBJ1-5, with no clear D. CDR1 and CDR2 from the germline V gene are GTSNPN and SVGIG (reference sequence). V was cut by 2 bases and J by 0 bases, with 5 bases left in between. The CDR3 consists of 13 residues. The CDR3 is CAWSTNSNQPQHF. The CDR3 DNA reads as TGTGCCTGGAGTACTAATAGCAATCAGCCCCAGCATTTT.

The V gene is TRBV5-4, the J gene TRBJ2-3, with a weak D call TRBD2 (6 bases). Deletions cut 4 bases from V and 5 bases from J, with 17 bases between. CDR3 length equals 15 residues. The germline V gene encodes CDR1 SGHNT and CDR2 YYREEE (reference sequence). The chain's CDR3 is CASSQDPGGGDTQYF. Written as DNA, the CDR3 is TGTGCCAGCAGCCAAGATCCCGGGGGTGGAGATACGCAGTATTTT.

This clone was detected a few times. V gene TRBV5-5 combines with J gene TRBJ2-6; D uncertain. CDR1 SGHKS and CDR2 YYEKEE come from the germline V gene (reference sequence). The V end was cut by 0 bases, the J end by 0 bases, with 4 bases between. The CDR3 covers 15 residues. CDR3 bases: TGTGCCAGCAGCTTGGGCCTCTCTGGGGCCAACGTCCTGACTTTC. Its protein is CASSLGLSGANVLTF. Full variable domain (remainder filled in from reference TRBV5-5 and TRBJ2-6): DAGVTQSPTHLIKTRGQQVTLRCSPISGHKSVSWYQQVLGQGPQFIFQYYEKEERGRGNFPDRFSARQFPNYSSELNVNALLLGDSALYLCASSLGLSGANVLTFGAGSRLTVL.

The chain combines TRBV6-5 with TRBJ1-1, with D perhaps matching TRBD1 (5 bases). V was cut by 4 bases and J by 3 bases, with 12 bases left in between. Per germline, CDR1 MNHEY and CDR2 SVGAGI. This CDR3 contains 14 residues. The CDR3 is CASSSTVLDTEAFF. In DNA, the CDR3 is TGTGCCAGCAGTTCGACAGTTCTGGACACTGAAGCTTTCTTT.

V gene TRBV5-4 combines with J gene TRBJ2-7; perhaps TRBD2 as D (5 bases). Germline CDR1 is SGHNT and CDR2 is YYREEE (reference sequence). The CDR3 runs to 16 residues. V was trimmed by 5 bases and J by 1 base, leaving 19 bases between them. CDR3 sequence (DNA): TGTGCCAGCAGTCCCCGGGCGGGCCAGGCGTCCTACGAGCAGTACTTC. Protein sequence: CASSPRAGQASYEQYF.

The chain couples TRBV6-5 to TRBJ1-1, with TRBD1 matching 7 bases. CDR1 is MNHEY and CDR2 is SVGAGI in the germline V gene. CDR3 length equals 14 residues. V dropped 6 bases and J dropped 7; count of bases not matched to a gene: 11. The CDR3 nucleotides are TGTGCCAGCAGGTCCTCAGGGGGGCTTGATGAAGCTTTCTTT. This codes for CASRSSGGLDEAFF.

The V and J genes are TRBV15 and TRBJ2-4; unclear D gene. Trimming left V 0 bases short and J 8 bases short, with 5 bases between. In germline, CDR1 is LNHNV, CDR2 YYDKDF (reference sequence). The CDR3 sequence is 12 residues long. Here the CDR3 DNA reads TGTGCCACCAGCAGAGATTCTGACATTCAGTACTTC. As protein: CATSRDSDIQYF.

The rearrangement joins TRBV2 to TRBJ1-1, with TRBD1 as a possible D gene (5 bases). This CDR3 spans 15 amino acids. Germline-derived CDR1 and CDR2 are SNHLY and FYNNEI. The V and J ends lost 8 bases and 1 base respectively, with 17 bases between them. CDR3 sequence (DNA): TGTGCCAGCGCCCCCGCGGTGACAGCGAACACTGAAGCTTTCTTT. It is translated as CASAPAVTANTEAFF.

CDR3 sequence: CASSLDSHTDTQYF. CDR3 nucleotides: TGTGCCAGCAGCTTGGACAGCCACACAGATACGCAGTATTTT. This chain connects TRBV7-9 to TRBJ2-3, with TRBD1 as a possible D gene (6 bases). The ends were cut back, 3 bases at V and 2 bases at J, with 9 bases in the middle. The CDR3 runs to 14 residues. Germline lookup yields CDR1 SEHNR and CDR2 FQNEAQ (reference sequence). The variable domain in full, with the rest retrieved from reference TRBV7-9 and TRBJ2-3, is DTGVSQNPRHKITKRGQNVTFRCDPISEHNRLYWYRQTLGQGPEFLTYFQNEAQLEKSRLLSDRFSAERPKGSFSTLEIQRTEQGDSAMYLCASSLDSHTDTQYFGPGTRLTVL.

The chain links TRBV13 to TRBJ1-4; no clear D. This CDR3 contains 14 residues. With 6 bases removed from V and 3 bases from J, the gap between germline ends came to 11 bases. CDR1 is PRHDT and CDR2 is FYEKMQ in the germline V gene (reference sequence). The DNA of the CDR3 is TGTGCCAGCAGTGTCAAGAGACCTAATGAAAAACTGTTTTTT. Translation gives CASSVKRPNEKLFF.

This chain links TRBV30 with TRBJ1-2, with D perhaps TRBD1 (5 bases). This CDR3 region has 16 residues. The V gene's germline CDR1 is GTSNPN and CDR2 SVGIG (reference sequence). V was trimmed by 2 bases and J by 5 bases, leaving 21 bases between them. This CDR3 reads CAWSPIWLGTAYGYTF. The CDR3 DNA follows: TGTGCCTGGAGTCCAATTTGGCTAGGGACCGCTTATGGCTACACCTTC.

J is TRBJ1-2 and V is TRBV28; maybe TRBD1 (6 bases). Trimming cost V 6 bases and J 7 bases, with 21 bases left between them. Germline V CDR1 and CDR2: MDHEN, SYDVKM. The CDR3 has 15 residues. The CDR3 loop is CASSRRRGARVGYTF. CDR3 in DNA: TGTGCCAGCAGCAGAAGGCGGGGGGCTCGCGTTGGCTACACCTTC.

This chain uses TRBV15 with TRBJ1-5; D is ambiguous. The CDR3 has 15 residues. Deletions cut 0 bases from V and 7 bases from J, with 13 bases between. Per the germline V gene, CDR1 is LNHNV and CDR2 is YYDKDF (reference sequence). The CDR3 here is CATSRDQDSRQPQHF. Here the CDR3 DNA reads TGTGCCACCAGCAGAGATCAGGACTCGAGACAGCCCCAGCATTTT.

This clone showed up just once. The chain links TRBV6-4 to TRBJ2-3, with 7 positions matching TRBD1. J was trimmed by 4 bases and V by 6 bases; bases with no gene match: 10. The germline CDR1 and CDR2 sequences are MRHNA and SNTAGT. This CDR3 is built from 15 residues. CDR3 DNA sequence: TGTGCCAGCAGCCCAACAGGGGAAGGAGCAGATACGCAGTATTTT. Translating gives CASSPTGEGADTQYF.

J is TRBJ2-3 and V is TRBV9; D gene ambiguous. Between the trimmed V and J ends, which lost 0 bases and 1 base, there was a span of 9 bases. The CDR3 covers 15 residues. Looked up from germline, CDR1 is SGDLS and CDR2 is YYNGEE. DNA of the CDR3: TGTGCCAGCAGCGTAGGGGGTAGCCGCACAGATACGCAGTATTTT. Translating gives CASSVGGSRTDTQYF. The whole variable domain, filled in from reference TRBV9 and TRBJ2-3, reads DSGVTQTPKHLITATGQRVTLRCSPRSGDLSVYWYQQSLDQGLQFLIQYYNGEERAKGNILERFSAQQFPDLHSELNLSSLELGDSALYFCASSVGGSRTDTQYFGPGTRLTVL.

DNA of the CDR3: TGTGCCAGCAGCTTGGAACAGGGCTACGAGCAGTACTTC. Its translation: CASSLEQGYEQYF. The chain employs TRBV5-5 and TRBJ2-7; possible D gene TRBD1, 6 bases. CDR1 SGHKS and CDR2 YYEKEE come from the germline V gene (reference sequence). V was pared by 0 bases and J by 3 bases, with 7 bases between. The CDR3 totals 13 residues.

The chain is built from TRBV5-5 and TRBJ1-2; D possibly corresponds to TRBD1 (6 bases). The V gene's germline CDR1 is SGHKS and CDR2 YYEKEE (reference sequence). The V end lost 5 bases, the J end lost 8 bases, and 16 bases lay between the germline ends. CDR3 length: 13 amino acids. The CDR3, as DNA: TGTGCCAGCAGTTGGGGGCAGGTGATGGGCTACACCTTC. As protein: CASSWGQVMGYTF.

The chain joins TRBV2 to TRBJ1-5; D is uncertain. This CDR3 is built from 15 residues. The V gene lost 0 bases and the J gene lost 0 bases, with 6 bases spanning the gap. Germline assignment: CDR1 SNHLY and CDR2 FYNNEI. In DNA, the CDR3 is TGTGCCAGCAGTGAAGCAGAGTATAGCAATCAGCCCCAGCATTTT. Translated, it gives CASSEAEYSNQPQHF.

The chain carries TRBV6-1 and TRBJ2-4; D uncertain. Germline CDR1 is MNHNS and CDR2 is SASEGT. The CDR3 is 13 residues long. Trimming removed 7 bases from V and 0 bases from J, with 7 bases in between. The CDR3, as DNA: TGTGCCAGCACTGGGATAGCCAAAAACATTCAGTACTTC. Protein product: CASTGIAKNIQYF.

This chain joins TRBV21-1 and TRBJ2-7; the DNA was not compared with TRBD1, the D call given in the table. TRBV21-1 is tagged as a pseudogene. The CDR3 is 14 residues long. The CDR3 coding sequence is TGTGCCAGCAGCAAGGACAGGCAGGGGGACGAGCAGTACGTC. Translation: CASSKDRQGDEQYV.